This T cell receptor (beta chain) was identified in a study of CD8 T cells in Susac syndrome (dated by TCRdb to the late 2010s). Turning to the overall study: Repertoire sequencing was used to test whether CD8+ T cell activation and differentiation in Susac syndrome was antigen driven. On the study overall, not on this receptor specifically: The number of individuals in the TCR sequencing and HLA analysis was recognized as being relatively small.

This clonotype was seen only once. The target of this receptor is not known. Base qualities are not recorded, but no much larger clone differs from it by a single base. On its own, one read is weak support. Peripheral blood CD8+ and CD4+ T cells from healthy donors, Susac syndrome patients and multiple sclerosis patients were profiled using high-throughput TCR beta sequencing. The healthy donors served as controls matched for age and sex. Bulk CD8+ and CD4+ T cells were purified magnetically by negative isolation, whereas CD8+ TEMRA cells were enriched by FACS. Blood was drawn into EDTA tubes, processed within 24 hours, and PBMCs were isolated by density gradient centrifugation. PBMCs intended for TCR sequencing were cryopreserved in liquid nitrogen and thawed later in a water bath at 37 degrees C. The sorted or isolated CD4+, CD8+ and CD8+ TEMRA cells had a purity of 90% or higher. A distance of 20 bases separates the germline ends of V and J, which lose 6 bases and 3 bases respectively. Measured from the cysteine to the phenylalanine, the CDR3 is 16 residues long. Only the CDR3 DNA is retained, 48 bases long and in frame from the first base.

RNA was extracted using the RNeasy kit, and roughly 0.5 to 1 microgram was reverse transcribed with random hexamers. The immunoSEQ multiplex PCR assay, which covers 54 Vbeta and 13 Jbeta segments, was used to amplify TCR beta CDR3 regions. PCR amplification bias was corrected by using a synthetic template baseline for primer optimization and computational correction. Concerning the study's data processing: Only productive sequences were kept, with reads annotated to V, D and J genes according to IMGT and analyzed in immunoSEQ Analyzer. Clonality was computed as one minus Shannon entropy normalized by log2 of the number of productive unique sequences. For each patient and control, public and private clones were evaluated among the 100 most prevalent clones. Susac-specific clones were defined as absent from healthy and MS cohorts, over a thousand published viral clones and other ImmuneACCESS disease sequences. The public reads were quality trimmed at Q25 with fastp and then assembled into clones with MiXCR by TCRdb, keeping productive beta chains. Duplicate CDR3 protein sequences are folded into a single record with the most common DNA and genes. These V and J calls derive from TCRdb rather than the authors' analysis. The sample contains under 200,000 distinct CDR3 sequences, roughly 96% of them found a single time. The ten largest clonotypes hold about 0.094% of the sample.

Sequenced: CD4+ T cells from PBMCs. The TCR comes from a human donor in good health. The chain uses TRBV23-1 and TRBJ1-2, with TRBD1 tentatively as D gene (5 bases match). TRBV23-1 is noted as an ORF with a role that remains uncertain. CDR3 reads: CASSQGRWDEDYGYTF. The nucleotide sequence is TGCGCCAGCAGCCAAGGCAGGTGGGACGAGGACTATGGCTACACCTTC.